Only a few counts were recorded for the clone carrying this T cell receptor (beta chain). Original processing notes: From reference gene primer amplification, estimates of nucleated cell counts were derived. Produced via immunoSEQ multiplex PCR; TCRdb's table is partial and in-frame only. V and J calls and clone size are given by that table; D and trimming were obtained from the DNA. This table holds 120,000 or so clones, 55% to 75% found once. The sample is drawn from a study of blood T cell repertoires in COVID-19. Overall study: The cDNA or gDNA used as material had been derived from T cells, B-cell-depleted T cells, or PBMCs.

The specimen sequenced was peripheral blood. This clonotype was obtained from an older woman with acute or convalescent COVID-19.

CDR3 coding DNA: TGTGCCAGCGGTATGGACAGGGGGCGTGGAGAGACCCAGTACTTC. Translation: CASGMDRGRGETQYF. The chain couples TRBV6-5 to TRBJ2-5; 11 bases align to TRBD1. Germline CDR1 reads MNHEY; CDR2 reads SVGAGI. The CDR3 is made up of 15 amino acids. Trimming took 8 bases from V and 4 from J; bases not matched to a gene: 9.